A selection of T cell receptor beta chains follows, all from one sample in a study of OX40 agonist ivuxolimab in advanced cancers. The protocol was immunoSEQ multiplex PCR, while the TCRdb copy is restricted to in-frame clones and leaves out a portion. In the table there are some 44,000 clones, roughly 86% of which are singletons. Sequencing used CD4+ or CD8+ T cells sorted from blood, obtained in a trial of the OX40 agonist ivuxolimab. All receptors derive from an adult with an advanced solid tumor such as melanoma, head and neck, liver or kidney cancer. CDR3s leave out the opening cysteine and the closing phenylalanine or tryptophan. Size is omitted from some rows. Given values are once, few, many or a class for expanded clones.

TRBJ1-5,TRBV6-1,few,ASSVQNQPQH
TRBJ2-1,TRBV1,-,TSSKVGGGAYNEQF
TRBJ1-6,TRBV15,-,ATSSNWAYNSPLH
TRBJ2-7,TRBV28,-,ASSLLLAGIGRNYEQY
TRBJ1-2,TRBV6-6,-,ASSYGGFSKDYGYT
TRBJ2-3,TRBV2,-,ASSAQGFATDTQY
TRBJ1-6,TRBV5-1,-,ASSPDRNNSPLH
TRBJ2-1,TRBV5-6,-,ASSLWRGPYNEQF
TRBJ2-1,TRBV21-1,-,ASTQESSYNEQF
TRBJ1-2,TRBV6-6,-,ASSTDGPVNGYT
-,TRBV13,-,ASRLAGDTYEQY
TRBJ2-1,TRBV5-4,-,ASSLSQGGTYNEQF
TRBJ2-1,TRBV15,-,ATSRVAGAYNEQF
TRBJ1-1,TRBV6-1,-,ASSEHGVAEAF
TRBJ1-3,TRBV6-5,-,ASSYSGPKAGNTIY
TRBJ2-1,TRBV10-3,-,AISESNSPMQF
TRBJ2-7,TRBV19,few,ASEMNEQY
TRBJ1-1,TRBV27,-,ASSLTMNTEAF
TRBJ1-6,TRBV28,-,ASSQTGLSDSPLH
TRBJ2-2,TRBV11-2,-,ASSSGLAGGTGELF
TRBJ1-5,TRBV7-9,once,ASSQTGQGSNQPQH
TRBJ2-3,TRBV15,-,ATSMSGGSTDTQY
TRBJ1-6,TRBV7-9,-,ASRSTGHNSPLH
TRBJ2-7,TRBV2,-,ASSVAGQAYEQY
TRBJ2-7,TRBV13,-,ASSEQGSPREQY
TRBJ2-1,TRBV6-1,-,ASSEHGGANSYNEQF
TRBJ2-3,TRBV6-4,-,ASSYERGDTQY
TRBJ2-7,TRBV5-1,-,ASSLEMASYEQY
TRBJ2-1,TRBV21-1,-,ASSKVLLAGGPYEQF
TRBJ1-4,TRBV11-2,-,ASSSPGTKDEKLF
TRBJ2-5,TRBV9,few,ASSARAGTTHQETQY
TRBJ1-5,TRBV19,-,ASSGQGGNQPQH
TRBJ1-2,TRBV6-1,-,ASSPDRVGYT
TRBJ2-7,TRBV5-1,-,ASSLGQGAIYEQY
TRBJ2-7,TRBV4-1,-,ASSQGSYYEQY
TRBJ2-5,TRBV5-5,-,ASSSGLAGGYPWTQY
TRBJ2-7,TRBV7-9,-,ASSKRQGTDEQY
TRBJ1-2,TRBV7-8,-,ASSLAARDRFFYGYT
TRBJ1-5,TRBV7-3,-,ASSLVGGPQH
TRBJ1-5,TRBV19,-,ASRDRGFQPQH
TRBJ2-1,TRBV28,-,ASSSPGQGYNEQF
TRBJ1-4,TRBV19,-,ASSIWTTNEKLF
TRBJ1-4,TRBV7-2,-,ASSLNGQGIAKLF
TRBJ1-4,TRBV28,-,ASIPKRATNEKLF
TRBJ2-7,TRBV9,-,ASSVDWGASYEQY
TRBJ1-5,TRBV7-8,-,ASSQGQLYSNQPQH
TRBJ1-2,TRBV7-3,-,ASRSGPLWGYGYT
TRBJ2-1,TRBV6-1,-,ASRDSSYNEQF
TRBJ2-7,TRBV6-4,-,ASSQDSSYEQY